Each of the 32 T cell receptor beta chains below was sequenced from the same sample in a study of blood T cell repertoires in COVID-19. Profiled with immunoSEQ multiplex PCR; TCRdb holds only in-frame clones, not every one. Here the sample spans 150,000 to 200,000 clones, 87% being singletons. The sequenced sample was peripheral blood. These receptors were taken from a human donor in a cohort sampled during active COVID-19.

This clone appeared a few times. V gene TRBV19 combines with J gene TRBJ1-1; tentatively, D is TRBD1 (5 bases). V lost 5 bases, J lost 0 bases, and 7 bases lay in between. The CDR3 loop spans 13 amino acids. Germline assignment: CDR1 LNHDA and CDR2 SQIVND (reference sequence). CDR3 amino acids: CASSSDMNTEAFF. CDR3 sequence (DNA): TGTGCCAGTAGTTCGGACATGAACACTGAAGCTTTCTTT.

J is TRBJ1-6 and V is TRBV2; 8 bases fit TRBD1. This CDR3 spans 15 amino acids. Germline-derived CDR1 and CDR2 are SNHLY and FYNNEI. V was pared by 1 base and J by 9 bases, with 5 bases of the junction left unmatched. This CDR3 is CASSEVTGDVSPLHF. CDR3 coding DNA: TGTGCCAGCAGTGAAGTGACAGGGGATGTTTCACCCCTCCACTTT.

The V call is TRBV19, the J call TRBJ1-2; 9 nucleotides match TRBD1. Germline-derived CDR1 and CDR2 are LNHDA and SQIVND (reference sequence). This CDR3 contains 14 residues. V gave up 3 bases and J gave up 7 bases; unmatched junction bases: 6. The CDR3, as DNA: TGTGCCAGTAGTATCACAGGGGGCGCCTCTGGCTACACCTTC. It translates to CASSITGGASGYTF. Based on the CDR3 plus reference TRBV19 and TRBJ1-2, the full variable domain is DGGITQSPKYLFRKEGQNVTLSCEQNLNHDAMYWYRQDPGQGLRLIYYSQIVNDFQKGDIAEGYSVSREKKESFPLTVTSAQKNPTAFYLCASSITGGASGYTFGSGTRLTVV.

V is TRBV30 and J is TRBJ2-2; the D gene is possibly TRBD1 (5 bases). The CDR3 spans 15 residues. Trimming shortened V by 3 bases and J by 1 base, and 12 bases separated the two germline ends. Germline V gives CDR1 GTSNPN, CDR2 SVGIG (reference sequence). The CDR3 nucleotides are TGTGCCTGGAGCAGGGCCCCTATGAACACCGGGGAGCTGTTTTTT. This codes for CAWSRAPMNTGELFF. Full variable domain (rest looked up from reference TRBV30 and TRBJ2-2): SQTIHQWPATLVQPVGSPLSLECTVEGTSNPNLYWYRQAAGRGLQLLFYSVGIGQISSEVPQNLSASRPQDRQFILSSKKLLLSDSGFYLCAWSRAPMNTGELFFGEGSRLTVL.

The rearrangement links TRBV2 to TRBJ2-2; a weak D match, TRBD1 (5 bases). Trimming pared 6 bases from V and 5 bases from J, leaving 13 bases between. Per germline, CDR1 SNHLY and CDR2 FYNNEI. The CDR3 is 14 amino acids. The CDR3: CASSLRAWTGELFF. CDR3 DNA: TGTGCCAGCAGCCTCAGGGCATGGACCGGGGAGCTGTTTTTT.

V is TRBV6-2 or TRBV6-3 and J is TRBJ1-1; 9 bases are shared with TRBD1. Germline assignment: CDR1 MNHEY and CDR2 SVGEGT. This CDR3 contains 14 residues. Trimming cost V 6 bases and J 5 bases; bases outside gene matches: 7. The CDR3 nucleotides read TGTGCCAGCAGCACTGACAGGGGGTGGACTGAAGCTTTCTTT. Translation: CASSTDRGWTEAFF.

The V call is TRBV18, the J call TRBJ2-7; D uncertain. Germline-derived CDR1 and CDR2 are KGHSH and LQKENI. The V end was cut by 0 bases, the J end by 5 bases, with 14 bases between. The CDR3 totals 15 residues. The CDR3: CASSPPTPGSDEQYF. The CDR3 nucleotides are TGTGCCAGCTCACCACCGACCCCCGGGTCCGACGAGCAGTACTTC.

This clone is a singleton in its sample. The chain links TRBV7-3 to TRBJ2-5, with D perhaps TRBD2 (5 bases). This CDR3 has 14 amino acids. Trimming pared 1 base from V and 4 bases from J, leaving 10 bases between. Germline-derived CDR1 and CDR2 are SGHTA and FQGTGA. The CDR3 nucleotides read TGTGCCAGCAGCTTAAATGGAGGTCCAGAGACCCAGTACTTC. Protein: CASSLNGGPETQYF.

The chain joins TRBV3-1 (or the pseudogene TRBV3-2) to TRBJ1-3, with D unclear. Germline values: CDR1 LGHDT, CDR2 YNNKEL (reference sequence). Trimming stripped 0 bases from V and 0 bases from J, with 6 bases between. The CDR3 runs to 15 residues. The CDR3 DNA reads TGTGCCAGCAGCCAAGAACAATCCTCTGGAAACACCATATATTTT. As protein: CASSQEQSSGNTIYF.

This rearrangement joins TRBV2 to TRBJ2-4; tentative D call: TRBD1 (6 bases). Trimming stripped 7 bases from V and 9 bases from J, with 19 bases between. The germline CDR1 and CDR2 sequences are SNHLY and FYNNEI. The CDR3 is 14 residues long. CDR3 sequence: CASTQQGEGSIQYF. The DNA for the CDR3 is TGTGCCAGCACCCAACAGGGCGAAGGGAGCATTCAGTACTTC. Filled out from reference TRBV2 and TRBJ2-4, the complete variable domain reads EPEVTQTPSHQVTQMGQEVILRCVPISNHLYFYWYRQILGQKVEFLVSFYNNEISEKSEIFDDQFSVERPDGSNFTLKIRSTKLEDSAMYFCASTQQGEGSIQYFGAGTRLSVL.

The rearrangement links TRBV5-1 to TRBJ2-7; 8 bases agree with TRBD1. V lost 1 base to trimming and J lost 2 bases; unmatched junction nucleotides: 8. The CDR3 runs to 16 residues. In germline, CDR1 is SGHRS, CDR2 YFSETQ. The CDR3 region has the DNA TGCGCCAGCAGCTTGACCGTAGGACAGGGAACCTACGAGCAGTACTTC. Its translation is CASSLTVGQGTYEQYF.

The CDR3 DNA reads TGTGCCACCAGTGCAGGGGGTAGGCCCAACGAGCAGTACTTC. The encoded protein is CATSAGGRPNEQYF. The chain uses TRBV24-1 and TRBJ2-7; 7 nucleotides align to TRBD1. The trim removed 5 bases at V and 5 bases at J, leaving 8 bases unmatched. CDR3 length: 14 amino acids. CDR1 KGHDR and CDR2 SFDVKD come from the germline V gene.

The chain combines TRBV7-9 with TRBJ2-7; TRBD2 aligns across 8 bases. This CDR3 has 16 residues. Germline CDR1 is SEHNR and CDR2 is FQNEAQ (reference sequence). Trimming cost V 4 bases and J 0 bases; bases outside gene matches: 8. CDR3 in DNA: TGTGCCAGCAGCTCCCGACTAGCGCCAAGCTCCTACGAGCAGTACTTC. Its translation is CASSSRLAPSSYEQYF.

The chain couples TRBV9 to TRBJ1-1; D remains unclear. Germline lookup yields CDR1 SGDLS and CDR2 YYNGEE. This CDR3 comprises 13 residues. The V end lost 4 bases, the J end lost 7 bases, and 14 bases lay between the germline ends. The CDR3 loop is CASSPTNSGEAFF. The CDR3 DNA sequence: TGTGCCAGCAGCCCCACGAACTCCGGTGAAGCTTTCTTT.

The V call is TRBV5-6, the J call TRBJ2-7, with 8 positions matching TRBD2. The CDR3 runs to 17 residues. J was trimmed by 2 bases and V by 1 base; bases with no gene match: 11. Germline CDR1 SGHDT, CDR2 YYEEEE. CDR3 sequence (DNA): TGTGCCAGCAGCTTGATCCAGATAGCGGGGACCCCCTACGAGCAGTACTTC. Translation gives CASSLIQIAGTPYEQYF.

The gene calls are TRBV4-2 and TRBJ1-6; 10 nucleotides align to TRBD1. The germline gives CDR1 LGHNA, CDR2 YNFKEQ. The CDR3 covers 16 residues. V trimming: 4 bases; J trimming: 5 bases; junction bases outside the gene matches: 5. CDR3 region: CASSLRQGANNSPLHF. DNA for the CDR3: TGTGCCAGCAGCCTCCGACAGGGGGCGAATAATTCACCCCTCCACTTT.

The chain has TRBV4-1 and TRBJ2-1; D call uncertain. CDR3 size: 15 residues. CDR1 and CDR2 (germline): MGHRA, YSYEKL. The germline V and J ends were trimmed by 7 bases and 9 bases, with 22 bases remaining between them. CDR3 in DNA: TGCGCCAGCACCCTACTTCCCACAATAGAGGCTGAGCAGTTCTTC. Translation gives CASTLLPTIEAEQFF.

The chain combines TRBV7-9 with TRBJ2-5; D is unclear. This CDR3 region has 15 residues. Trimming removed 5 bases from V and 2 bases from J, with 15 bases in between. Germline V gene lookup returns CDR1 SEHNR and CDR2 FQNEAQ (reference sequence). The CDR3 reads CASSPIKDWQETQYF. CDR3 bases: TGTGCCAGCAGCCCGATAAAAGACTGGCAAGAGACCCAGTACTTC.

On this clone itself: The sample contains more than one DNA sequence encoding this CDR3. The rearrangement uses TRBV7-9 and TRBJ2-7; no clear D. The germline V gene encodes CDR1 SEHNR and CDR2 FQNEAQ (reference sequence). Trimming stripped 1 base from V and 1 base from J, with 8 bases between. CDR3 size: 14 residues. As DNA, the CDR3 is TGTGCCAGCAGCTTAGGCGCTCCATCCTACGAGCAGTACTTC. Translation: CASSLGAPSYEQYF.

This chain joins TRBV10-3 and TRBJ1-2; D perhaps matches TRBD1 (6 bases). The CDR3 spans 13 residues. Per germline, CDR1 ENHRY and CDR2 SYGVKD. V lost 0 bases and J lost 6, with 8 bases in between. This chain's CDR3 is CAISESGADGYTF. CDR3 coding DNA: TGTGCCATCAGTGAGTCGGGGGCAGATGGCTACACCTTC.

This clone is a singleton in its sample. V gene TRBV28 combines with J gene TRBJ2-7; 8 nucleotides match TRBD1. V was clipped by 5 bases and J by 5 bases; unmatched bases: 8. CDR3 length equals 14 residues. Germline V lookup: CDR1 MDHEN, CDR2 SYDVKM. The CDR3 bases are TGTGCCAGCAGTCCGGGACAGGAGGTGAACGAGCAGTACTTC. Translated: CASSPGQEVNEQYF.

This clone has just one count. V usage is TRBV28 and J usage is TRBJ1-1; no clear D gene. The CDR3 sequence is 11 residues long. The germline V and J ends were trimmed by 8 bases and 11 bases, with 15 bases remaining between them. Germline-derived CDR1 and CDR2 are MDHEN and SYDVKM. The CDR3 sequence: CASQAGFMAFF. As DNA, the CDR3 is TGTGCCAGCCAGGCAGGCTTCATGGCTTTCTTT.

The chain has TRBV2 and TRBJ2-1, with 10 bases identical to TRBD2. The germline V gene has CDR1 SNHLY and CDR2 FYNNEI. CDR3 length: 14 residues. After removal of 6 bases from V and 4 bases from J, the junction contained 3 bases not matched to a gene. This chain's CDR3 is CASRGTSVYNEQFF. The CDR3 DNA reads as TGTGCCAGCAGGGGGACTAGCGTTTACAATGAGCAGTTCTTC.

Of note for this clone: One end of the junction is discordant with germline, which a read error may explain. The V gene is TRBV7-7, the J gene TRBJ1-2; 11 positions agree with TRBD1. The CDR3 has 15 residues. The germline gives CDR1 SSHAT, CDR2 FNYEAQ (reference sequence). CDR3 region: CASSLGDRGSRGYTF. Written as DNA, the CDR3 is TGTGCTAGCAGCTTGGGGGACAGGGGGTCTCGTGGCTACACCTTC.

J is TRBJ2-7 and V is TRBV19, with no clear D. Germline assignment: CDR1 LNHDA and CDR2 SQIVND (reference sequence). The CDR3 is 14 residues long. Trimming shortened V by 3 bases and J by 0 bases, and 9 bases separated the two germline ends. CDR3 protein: CASSIGASSYEQYF. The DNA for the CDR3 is TGTGCCAGTAGTATCGGTGCTAGCTCCTACGAGCAGTACTTC.

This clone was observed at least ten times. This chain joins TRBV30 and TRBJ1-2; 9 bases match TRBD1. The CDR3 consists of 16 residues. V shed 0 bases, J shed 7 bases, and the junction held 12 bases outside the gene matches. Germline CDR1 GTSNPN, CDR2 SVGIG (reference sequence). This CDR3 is CAWSVPGQGEFRGYTF. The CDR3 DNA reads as TGTGCCTGGAGTGTACCGGGACAGGGAGAATTTCGTGGCTACACCTTC.

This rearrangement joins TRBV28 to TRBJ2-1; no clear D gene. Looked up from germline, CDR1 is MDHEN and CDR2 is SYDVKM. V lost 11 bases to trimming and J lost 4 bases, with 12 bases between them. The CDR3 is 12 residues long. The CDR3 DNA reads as TGTGCCGCCGGTACTCCTTACAATGAGCAGTTCTTC. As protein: CAAGTPYNEQFF. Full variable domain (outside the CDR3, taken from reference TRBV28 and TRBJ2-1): DVKVTQSSRYLVKRTGEKVFLECVQDMDHENMFWYRQDPGLGLRLIYFSYDVKMKEKGDIPEGYSVSREKKERFSLILESASTNQTSMYLCAAGTPYNEQFFGPGTRLTVL.

The CDR3 bases are TGTGCCAGCAGATTAACAGGGGGTACGATAGGGACTGAAGCTTTCTTT. Protein: CASRLTGGTIGTEAFF. The genes are TRBV7-6 and TRBJ1-1; TRBD1 matches at 8 bases. From germline, CDR1 is SGHVS and CDR2 FNYEAQ. The J segment lost 5 bases and the V segment lost 6 bases, leaving 14 bases of the junction unmatched. The CDR3 is 16 residues long.

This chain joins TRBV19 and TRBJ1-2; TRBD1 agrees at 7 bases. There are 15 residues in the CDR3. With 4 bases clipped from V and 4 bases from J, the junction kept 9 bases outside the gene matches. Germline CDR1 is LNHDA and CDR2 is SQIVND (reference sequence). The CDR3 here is CASSSVTGDGYGYTF. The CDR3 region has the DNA TGTGCCAGTAGTAGCGTAACAGGGGACGGCTATGGCTACACCTTC.

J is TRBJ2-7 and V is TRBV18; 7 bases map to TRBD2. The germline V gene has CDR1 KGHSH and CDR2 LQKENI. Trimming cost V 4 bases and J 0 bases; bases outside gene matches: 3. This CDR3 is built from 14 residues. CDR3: CASSRSGASYEQYF. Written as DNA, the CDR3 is TGTGCCAGCTCACGGAGCGGGGCCTCCTACGAGCAGTACTTC.

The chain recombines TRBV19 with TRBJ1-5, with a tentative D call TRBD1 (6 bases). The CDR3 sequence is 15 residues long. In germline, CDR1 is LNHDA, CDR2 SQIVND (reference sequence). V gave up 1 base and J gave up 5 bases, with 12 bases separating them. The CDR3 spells CASSIVPQGYQPQHF. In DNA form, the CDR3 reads TGTGCCAGTAGTATAGTCCCACAGGGCTATCAGCCCCAGCATTTT. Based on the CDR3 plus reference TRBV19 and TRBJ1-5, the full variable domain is DGGITQSPKYLFRKEGQNVTLSCEQNLNHDAMYWYRQDPGQGLRLIYYSQIVNDFQKGDIAEGYSVSREKKESFPLTVTSAQKNPTAFYLCASSIVPQGYQPQHFGDGTRLSIL.

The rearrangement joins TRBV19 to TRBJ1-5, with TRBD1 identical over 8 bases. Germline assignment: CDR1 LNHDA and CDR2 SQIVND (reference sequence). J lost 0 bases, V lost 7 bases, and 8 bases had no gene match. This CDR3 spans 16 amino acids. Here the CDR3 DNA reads TGTGCCAGTACCAATCGGACAGGGATTAGCAATCAGCCCCAGCATTTT. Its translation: CASTNRTGISNQPQHF.